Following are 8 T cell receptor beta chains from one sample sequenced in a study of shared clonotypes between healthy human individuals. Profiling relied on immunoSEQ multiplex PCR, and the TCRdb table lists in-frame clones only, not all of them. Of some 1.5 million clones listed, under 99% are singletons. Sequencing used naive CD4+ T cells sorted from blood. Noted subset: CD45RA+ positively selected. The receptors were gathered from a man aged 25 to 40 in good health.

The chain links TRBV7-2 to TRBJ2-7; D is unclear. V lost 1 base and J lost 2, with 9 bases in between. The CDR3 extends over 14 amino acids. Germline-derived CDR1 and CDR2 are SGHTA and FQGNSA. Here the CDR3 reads CASSLGALTYEQYF. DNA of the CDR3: TGTGCCAGCAGCTTAGGTGCTCTGACCTACGAGCAGTACTTC.

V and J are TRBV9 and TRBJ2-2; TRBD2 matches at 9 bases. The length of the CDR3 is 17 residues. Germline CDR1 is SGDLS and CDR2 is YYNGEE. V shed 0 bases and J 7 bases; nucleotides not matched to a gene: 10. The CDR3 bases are TGTGCCAGCAGCGTAGGGGCTCTAGCGGGGATAGTCGGGGAGCTGTTTTTT. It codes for CASSVGALAGIVGELFF.

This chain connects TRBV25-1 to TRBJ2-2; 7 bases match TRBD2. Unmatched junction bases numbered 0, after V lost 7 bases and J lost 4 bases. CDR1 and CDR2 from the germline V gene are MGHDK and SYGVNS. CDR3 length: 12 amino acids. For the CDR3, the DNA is TGTGCCAGCACGGGGGGCACCGGGGAGCTGTTTTTT. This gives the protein CASTGGTGELFF.

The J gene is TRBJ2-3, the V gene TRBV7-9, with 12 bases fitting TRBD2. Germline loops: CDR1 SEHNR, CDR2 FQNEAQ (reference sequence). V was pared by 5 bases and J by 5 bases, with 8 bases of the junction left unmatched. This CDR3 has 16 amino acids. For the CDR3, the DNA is TGTGCCAGCAGCCACCGACTAGCGGGAGTAGTAGATACGCAGTATTTT. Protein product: CASSHRLAGVVDTQYF.

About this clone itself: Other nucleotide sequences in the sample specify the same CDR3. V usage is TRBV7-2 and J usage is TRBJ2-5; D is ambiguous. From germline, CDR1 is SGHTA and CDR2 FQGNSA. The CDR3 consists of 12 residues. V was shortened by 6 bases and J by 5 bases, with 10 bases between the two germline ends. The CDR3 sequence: CASSFSGETQYF. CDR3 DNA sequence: TGTGCCAGCAGTTTTAGTGGGGAGACCCAGTACTTC.

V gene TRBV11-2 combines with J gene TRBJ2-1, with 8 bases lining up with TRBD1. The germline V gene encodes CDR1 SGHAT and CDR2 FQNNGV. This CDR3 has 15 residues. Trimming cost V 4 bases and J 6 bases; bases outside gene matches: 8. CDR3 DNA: TGTGCCAGCAGCTCTAGACAGGGGCTGGTCAATGAGCAGTTCTTC. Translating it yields CASSSRQGLVNEQFF.

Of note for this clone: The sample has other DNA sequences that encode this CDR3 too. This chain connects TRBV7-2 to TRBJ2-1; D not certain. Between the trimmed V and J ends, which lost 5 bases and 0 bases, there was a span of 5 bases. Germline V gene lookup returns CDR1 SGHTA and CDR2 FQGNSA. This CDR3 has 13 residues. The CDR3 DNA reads TGTGCCAGCAGCCTCAACTCCTACAATGAGCAGTTCTTC. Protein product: CASSLNSYNEQFF.

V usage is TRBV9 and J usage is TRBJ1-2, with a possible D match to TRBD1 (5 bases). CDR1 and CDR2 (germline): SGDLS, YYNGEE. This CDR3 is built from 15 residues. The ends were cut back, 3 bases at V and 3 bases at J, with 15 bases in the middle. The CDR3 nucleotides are TGTGCCAGCAGCGCATATCCGGGACCAGACTATGGCTACACCTTC. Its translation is CASSAYPGPDYGYTF.